This passage covers 24 T cell receptor beta chains from one sample sequenced in a study of graft-versus-host responses after intestinal transplantation. Assay used: immunoSEQ multiplex PCR; TCRdb lists only in-frame clones, some missing. Of about 35,000 clones listed, around 94% were seen once; the top ten hold approximately 0.71%. Material: PBMCs, obtained 16 days after intestinal transplant. These receptors came from a human patient who received an intestinal transplant, so some T cells may come from the graft donor.

This rearrangement joins TRBV18 to TRBJ2-5; D gene ambiguous. V was pared by 0 bases and J by 2 bases, with 1 base between. The CDR3 runs 12 residues. Germline assignment: CDR1 KGHSH and CDR2 LQKENI. CDR3 loop: CASSPPQETQYF. In nucleotides, the CDR3 is TGTGCCAGCTCACCACCTCAAGAGACCCAGTACTTC. Complete variable domain (other parts from reference TRBV18 and TRBJ2-5): NAGVMQNPRHLVRRRGQEARLRCSPMKGHSHVYWYRQLPEEGLKFMVYLQKENIIDESGMPKERFSAEFPKEGPSILRIQQVVRGDSAAYFCASSPPQETQYFGPGTRLLVL.

This chain connects TRBV29-1 to TRBJ2-7, with D perhaps assigned TRBD1 or TRBD2 (5 bases each). This CDR3 has 11 amino acids. The ends were cut back, 5 bases at V and 7 bases at J, with 12 bases in the middle. The germline V gene encodes CDR1 SQVTM and CDR2 ANQGSEA. The CDR3 protein is CSVKGWREQYF. The DNA of the CDR3 is TGCAGCGTTAAGGGGTGGAGGGAGCAGTACTTC.

V usage is TRBV4-3 and J usage is TRBJ1-5; D ambiguous. This CDR3 is 15 amino acids long. The V end lost 1 base, the J end lost 1 base, and 8 bases lay between the germline ends. CDR1 LGHNA and CDR2 YSLEER come from the germline V gene. Written as DNA, the CDR3 is TGCGCCAGCAGCCAAGTTGAGGGAAGCAATCAGCCCCAGCATTTT. This encodes CASSQVEGSNQPQHF.

The chain recombines TRBV5-4 with TRBJ1-1, with unresolved D. The ends were cut back, 0 bases at V and 1 base at J, with 7 bases in the middle. The germline CDR1 and CDR2 sequences are SGHNT and YYREEE (reference sequence). The CDR3 covers 14 residues. The CDR3 region has the DNA TGTGCCAGCAGCTTGGGGCCGGGGAACACTGAAGCTTTCTTT. Its protein product is CASSLGPGNTEAFF.

This clone has only one observation. CDR3 bases: TGTGCCAGCAGCGTAGAGGGGGCGGTAGATACGCAGTATTTT. Its translation is CASSVEGAVDTQYF. The chain recombines TRBV9 with TRBJ2-3, with 7 bases identical to TRBD1. The CDR3 totals 14 residues. Per germline, CDR1 SGDLS and CDR2 YYNGEE. V was clipped by 0 bases and J by 5 bases; unmatched bases: 3.

The chain is built from TRBV15 and TRBJ1-3; a weak D match, TRBD1 (5 bases). Per the germline V gene, CDR1 is LNHNV and CDR2 is YYDKDF (reference sequence). The V and J ends lost 2 bases and 0 bases respectively, with 11 bases between them. The CDR3 loop spans 16 amino acids. The CDR3 loop is CATSRQRTSSGNTIYF. The CDR3 region has the DNA TGTGCCACCAGCAGACAACGGACAAGCTCTGGAAACACCATATATTTT.

The chain joins TRBV13 to TRBJ2-3; D is unresolved. Germline-derived CDR1 and CDR2 are PRHDT and FYEKMQ (reference sequence). The CDR3 length is 15 residues. The V and J ends lost 5 bases and 2 bases respectively, with 14 bases between them. CDR3 in amino acids: CASSQTNTITDTQYF. In DNA, the CDR3 is TGTGCCAGCAGCCAAACGAACACGATCACAGATACGCAGTATTTT. The full variable domain, rest sourced from reference TRBV13 and TRBJ2-3, is AAGVIQSPRHLIKEKRETATLKCYPIPRHDTVYWYQQGPGQDPQFLISFYEKMQSDKGSIPDRFSAQQFSDYHSELNMSSLELGDSALYFCASSQTNTITDTQYFGPGTRLTVL.

V is TRBV2 and J is TRBJ1-1; no firm D call. From germline, CDR1 is SNHLY and CDR2 FYNNEI. V lost 3 bases and J lost 1, with 6 bases in between. This CDR3 spans 13 amino acids. CDR3 amino acids: CASSEVGNTEAFF. CDR3 nucleotide sequence: TGTGCCAGCAGTGAGGTTGGGAACACTGAAGCTTTCTTT. Complete variable domain (other parts from reference TRBV2 and TRBJ1-1): EPEVTQTPSHQVTQMGQEVILRCVPISNHLYFYWYRQILGQKVEFLVSFYNNEISEKSEIFDDQFSVERPDGSNFTLKIRSTKLEDSAMYFCASSEVGNTEAFFGQGTRLTVV.

The chain links TRBV5-1 to TRBJ2-1; no definite D call. Germline V gene lookup returns CDR1 SGHRS and CDR2 YFSETQ. This CDR3 has 13 amino acids. Deletions cut 0 bases from V and 4 bases from J, with 5 bases between. The chain's CDR3 is CASSLVAYNEQFF. The CDR3, as DNA: TGCGCCAGCAGCTTGGTTGCTTACAATGAGCAGTTCTTC.

As to this clone: An end of the junction differs from the germline gene, which may be a read error. The chain joins TRBV5-8 to TRBJ1-4, with 11 positions matching TRBD1. The CDR3 has 15 residues. Germline CDR1 SGHTS, CDR2 YDEGEE. In DNA form, the CDR3 reads TGTGCCAGCAGCTTCGGACAGGGGGCTAAAGAAAAACTGTTTTTT. It translates to CASSFGQGAKEKLFF.

V is TRBV30 and J is TRBJ2-7, with D uncertain. The V gene's germline CDR1 is GTSNPN and CDR2 SVGIG (reference sequence). Trimming removed 0 bases from V and 3 bases from J, with 12 bases in between. This CDR3 contains 14 residues. The CDR3 spells CAWSVTRTGYEQYF. CDR3 nucleotide sequence: TGTGCCTGGAGTGTCACTCGGACGGGCTACGAGCAGTACTTC. The full variable domain, its missing parts supplied by reference TRBV30 and TRBJ2-7, is SQTIHQWPATLVQPVGSPLSLECTVEGTSNPNLYWYRQAAGRGLQLLFYSVGIGQISSEVPQNLSASRPQDRQFILSSKKLLLSDSGFYLCAWSVTRTGYEQYFGPGTRLTVT.

This clone was seen only once. This chain links TRBV4-1 with TRBJ2-5; 8 bases agree with TRBD2. The better agreement between TRBJ2-7 and the DNA end casts doubt on the J call. The CDR3 loop spans 15 amino acids. CDR1 MGHRA and CDR2 YSYEKL come from the germline V gene. For the CDR3, the DNA is TGCGCCAGCAGCCAAGATCCCGGGGGGGGCTACGAGCAGTACTTC. Amino acids: CASSQDPGGGYEQYF.

This chain uses TRBV7-2 with TRBJ2-3; 10 bases are shared with TRBD2. The germline V gene encodes CDR1 SGHTA and CDR2 FQGNSA. The CDR3 spans 16 residues. V gave up 4 bases and J gave up 0 bases; unmatched junction bases: 4. The CDR3 here is CASSSETSGSTDTQYF. The CDR3 DNA is TGTGCCAGCAGCTCTGAGACTAGCGGGAGCACAGATACGCAGTATTTT.

V is TRBV27 and J is TRBJ2-7; TRBD1 aligns across 7 bases. Germline assignment: CDR1 MNHEY and CDR2 SMNVEV (reference sequence). The CDR3 loop spans 15 amino acids. Trimming took 4 bases from V and 5 from J; bases not matched to a gene: 11. Written as DNA, the CDR3 is TGTGCCAGCAGTTCCCAGACAGGGTTGTATGACGAGCAGTACTTC. This translates into CASSSQTGLYDEQYF.

The CDR3: CASGHSGTGGRAFF. As DNA, the CDR3 is TGTGCCAGCGGACATTCCGGGACAGGGGGCAGGGCTTTCTTT. The rearrangement links TRBV28 to TRBJ1-1; TRBD1 agrees at 12 bases. The CDR3 loop spans 14 amino acids. J was trimmed by 11 bases and V by 8 bases; bases with no gene match: 12. CDR1 is MDHEN and CDR2 is SYDVKM in the germline V gene.

The chain links TRBV9 to TRBJ2-3, with D perhaps matching TRBD1 (6 bases). The V gene's germline CDR1 is SGDLS and CDR2 YYNGEE. Trimming pared 0 bases from V and 2 bases from J, leaving 10 bases between. CDR3 length: 15 amino acids. The CDR3 sequence is CASSVEGQFTDTQYF. The DNA of the CDR3 is TGTGCCAGCAGCGTAGAAGGACAGTTCACAGATACGCAGTATTTT.

The chain employs TRBV27 and TRBJ1-3; 8 bases are shared with TRBD1. With V trimmed by 5 bases and J by 0 bases, 12 bases remained unmatched. The germline gives CDR1 MNHEY, CDR2 SMNVEV (reference sequence). This CDR3 comprises 18 residues. The CDR3 loop is CASSQLWDRTTSGNTIYF. The CDR3 nucleotides are TGTGCCAGCAGTCAGCTTTGGGACAGGACAACCTCTGGAAACACCATATATTTT.

This chain joins TRBV14 and TRBJ2-3; TRBD2 matches at 8 bases. The germline gives CDR1 SGHDN, CDR2 FVKESK. The CDR3 consists of 15 residues. V lost 4 bases to trimming and J lost 5 bases; unmatched junction nucleotides: 8. In DNA, the CDR3 is TGTGCCAGCAGCCCCTTGACTAGCGTGAAAGATACGCAGTATTTT. It translates to CASSPLTSVKDTQYF.

This rearrangement joins TRBV9 to TRBJ2-7, with TRBD2 as a possible D gene (6 bases). Germline V gene lookup returns CDR1 SGDLS and CDR2 YYNGEE. The germline V and J ends were trimmed by 0 bases and 4 bases, with 20 bases remaining between them. The CDR3 runs to 17 residues. This chain's CDR3 is CASSVGLAQWRAYEQYF. CDR3 nucleotides: TGTGCCAGCAGCGTAGGCCTCGCCCAGTGGAGGGCTTACGAGCAGTACTTC.

V usage is TRBV7-2 and J usage is TRBJ2-2; no clear D gene. Trimming stripped 8 bases from V and 3 bases from J, with 13 bases between. The germline V gene has CDR1 SGHTA and CDR2 FQGNSA. CDR3 length: 14 amino acids. CDR3 sequence reads: CASSPGLDTGELFF. CDR3 coding DNA: TGTGCCAGCTCCCCAGGCCTCGACACCGGGGAGCTGTTTTTT.

V and J are TRBV30 and TRBJ2-7; D is uncertain. This CDR3 contains 11 residues. V was pared by 0 bases and J by 4 bases, with 4 bases between. Germline loops: CDR1 GTSNPN, CDR2 SVGIG (reference sequence). The CDR3 region has the DNA TGTGCCTGGAGTGTACAATACGAGCAGTACTTC. It specifies CAWSVQYEQYF.

V gene TRBV19 combines with J gene TRBJ2-7; D possibly uses TRBD1 or TRBD2 (5 bases each). Looked up from germline, CDR1 is LNHDA and CDR2 is SQIVND (reference sequence). Trimming stripped 3 bases from V and 7 bases from J, with 10 bases between. CDR3 length: 12 amino acids. CDR3 in DNA: TGTGCCAGTAGTATGGGACCGGGGGAGCAGTACTTC. As protein: CASSMGPGEQYF.

The chain couples TRBV10-2 to TRBJ2-1; a possible D gene is TRBD1 (6 bases). The V gene's germline CDR1 is WSHSY and CDR2 SAAADI. The CDR3 spans 10 residues. V gave up 8 bases and J gave up 9 bases, with 8 bases separating them. The CDR3 DNA reads as TGCGCCAGCCAACAGGGTGAGCAGTTCTTC. As protein: CASQQGEQFF.

The rearrangement uses TRBV5-8 and TRBJ1-5, with D perhaps matching TRBD1 (5 bases). The CDR3 is 16 residues long. V lost 7 bases and J lost 2, with 19 bases in between. Germline V gene data show CDR1 as SGHTS and CDR2 as YDEGEE. The CDR3 loop is CASGQGVPRGNQPQHF. The DNA of the CDR3 is TGTGCCAGCGGGCAAGGGGTGCCGCGAGGCAATCAGCCCCAGCATTTT. Full variable domain (remainder filled in from reference TRBV5-8 and TRBJ1-5): EAGVTQSPTHLIKTRGQQATLRCSPISGHTSVYWYQQALGLGLQFLLWYDEGEERNRGNFPPRFSGRQFPNYSSELNVNALELEDSALYLCASGQGVPRGNQPQHFGDGTRLSIL.